The T cell receptor beta chain under discussion was sequenced for a study of T cells expressing NK-cell markers. 5'RACE template switching with UMIs produced the TCR beta cDNA. TCRdb re-called the 5' RACE reads and shows each CDR3 protein once, DNA omitted. Its table lists about 260,000 distinct CDR3 sequences. The sequenced sample was blood T cells: a sorted CD56 or NKG2C T cell subset, CD4+ or CD8+ T cells, or bulk PBMC T cells (not recorded which). This receptor was taken from a woman aged 18 to 75 in good health.

Here the CDR3 reads CSASGITTYEQYF. This chain joins TRBV20-1 and TRBJ2-7; the D call from TCRdb, TRBD2, cannot be confirmed without DNA. The CDR3 runs to 13 residues. The germline gives CDR1 DFQATT, CDR2 SNEGSKA (reference sequence).